What follows are 27 T cell receptor beta chains derived from one specimen sequenced in a study of T cell repertoires in aging, cancer and after chemotherapy. A mixed TRB-A/B primer pool amplified rearranged TRB by multiplex touch-down PCR. Each CDR3 protein gets one entry after TCRdb re-called the multiplex PCR reads with MiXCR. This sample has 5,000 or so distinct CDR3 sequences; 20% to 25% occur once, and the top ten carry just over 9%. Peripheral blood genomic DNA, not sorted cells or RNA, was the template. Sequenced input: blood. All receptors derive from a human donor in good health. The donor label of this sample is uncertain.

This clonotype was picked up a small number of times. The CDR3 DNA reads TGCGCCAGCAGCGTGGGGGCCTATAGCAATCAGCCCCAGCATTTT. Protein product: CASSVGAYSNQPQHF. This chain joins TRBV5-1 and TRBJ1-5; maybe TRBD1 (6 bases). This CDR3 has 15 residues. The V end was cut by 4 bases, the J end by 0 bases, with 11 bases between. Germline V gene sequence: CDR1 SGHRS, CDR2 YFSETQ. The variable domain in full, completed from reference TRBV5-1 and TRBJ1-5, reads KAGVTQTPRYLIKTRGQQVTLSCSPISGHRSVSWYQQTPGQGLQFLFEYFSETQRNKGNFPGRFSGRQFSNSRSEMNVSTLELGDSALYLCASSVGAYSNQPQHFGDGTRLSIL.

V gene TRBV27 combines with J gene TRBJ1-5, with D perhaps TRBD1 (5 bases). The germline CDR1 and CDR2 sequences are MNHEY and SMNVEV (reference sequence). Trimming removed 6 bases at V and 5 bases at J, with 17 bases between. The CDR3 length is 15 residues. Here the CDR3 reads CASSPQAGSYQPQHF. CDR3 nucleotides: TGTGCCAGCAGCCCACAGGCAGGGTCTTATCAGCCCCAGCATTTT.

By its share, this clonotype is medium-sized. The V and J genes are TRBV6-1 and TRBJ2-7; D is ambiguous. Germline V gene lookup returns CDR1 MNHNS and CDR2 SASEGT. The CDR3 has 12 residues. V lost 3 bases to trimming and J lost 3 bases, with 6 bases between them. CDR3 bases: TGTGCCAGCAGTGAGGGCGGCTACGAGCAGTACTTC. It encodes CASSEGGYEQYF.

In its sample, this clonotype is large (0.1 to 1%). The chain employs TRBV29-1 and TRBJ2-3, with D unresolved. V gave up 0 bases and J gave up 0 bases, with 7 bases separating them. Germline lookup yields CDR1 SQVTM and CDR2 ANQGSEA. CDR3 size: 14 residues. Here the CDR3 reads CSVEDRSSTDTQYF. CDR3 nucleotides: TGCAGCGTTGAAGACCGGTCAAGCACAGATACGCAGTATTTT.

The chain carries TRBV7-9 and TRBJ2-3; the D gene is possibly TRBD2 (5 bases). The V end lost 1 base, the J end lost 0 bases, and 8 bases lay between the germline ends. The CDR3 consists of 15 residues. Germline values: CDR1 SEHNR, CDR2 FQNEAQ (reference sequence). CDR3 sequence reads: CASSLGLTSTDTQYF. CDR3 in DNA: TGTGCCAGCAGCTTAGGACTAACTAGCACAGATACGCAGTATTTT.

To note about this clonotype: Given a much more abundant clone one base away, this may be a read error. The chain is built from TRBV5-1 and TRBJ2-7; no firm D call. The CDR3 totals 14 residues. Trimming shortened V by 7 bases and J by 4 bases, and 18 bases separated the two germline ends. From germline, CDR1 is SGHRS and CDR2 YFSETQ. The CDR3 region is CASGQDTVGYEQYF. The CDR3 DNA sequence: TGCGCCAGCGGCCAAGACACAGTTGGTTACGAGCAGTACTTC.

This clonotype rates as medium-sized. The rearrangement joins TRBV19 to TRBJ1-2; D is uncertain. Between the trimmed V and J ends, which lost 8 bases and 5 bases, there was a span of 15 bases. CDR1 and CDR2 (germline): LNHDA, SQIVND (reference sequence). The CDR3 runs 13 residues. CDR3 coding DNA: TGTGCCAGTCGGGCCCTCTTTGGGTATGGCTACACCTTC. It translates to CASRALFGYGYTF.

This clonotype was picked up a small number of times. The chain combines TRBV11-2 with TRBJ2-1, with TRBD2 matching over 7 bases. Germline V lookup: CDR1 SGHAT, CDR2 FQNNGV. This CDR3 has 13 amino acids. With V trimmed by 2 bases and J by 12 bases, 7 bases remained unmatched. CDR3 protein: CASSLILAGVQFF. Written as DNA, the CDR3 is TGTGCCAGCAGCTTAATTCTGGCGGGAGTGCAGTTCTTC.

Sample share makes this clonotype medium-sized. The CDR3 DNA is TGTGCCAGCTCCCCGGAGAGCTCCTACGAGCAGTACTTC. Translation: CASSPESSYEQYF. The chain recombines TRBV18 with TRBJ2-7; D ambiguous. The CDR3 runs to 13 residues. Germline CDR1 is KGHSH and CDR2 is LQKENI. V gave up 6 bases and J gave up 0 bases, with 9 bases separating them.

This clonotype turned up a few times. The chain couples TRBV20-1 to TRBJ2-7, with 10 bases matching TRBD2. The V and J ends lost 2 bases and 3 bases, in that order; junction bases with no gene match: 1. This CDR3 contains 13 residues. Germline V gives CDR1 DFQATT, CDR2 SNEGSKA (reference sequence). The DNA for the CDR3 is TGCAGTGCTAGACTAGCGGGAGTCTACGAGCAGTACTTC. Amino acid sequence: CSARLAGVYEQYF.

The chain links TRBV11-2 to TRBJ2-3; D unclear. Germline V CDR1 and CDR2: SGHAT, FQNNGV. V gave up 1 base and J gave up 2 bases, with 16 bases separating them. CDR3 length equals 17 residues. The CDR3 reads CASSLAWEIQVTDTQYF. The CDR3 bases are TGTGCCAGCAGCTTAGCTTGGGAAATCCAAGTCACAGATACGCAGTATTTT.

The chain joins TRBV6-7 to TRBJ1-5, with D possibly TRBD1 on 6 matching bases. TRBV6-7 qualifies as an ORF whose function is uncertain. The CDR3 totals 14 residues. Trimming took off 6 bases at V and 0 bases at J, with 9 bases between the two ends. The CDR3 DNA is TGTGCCAGCAGCGAGACAGGTAGCAATCAGCCCCAGCATTTT. Protein product: CASSETGSNQPQHF.

The table lists this clonotype with a count of one. The chain uses TRBV19 and TRBJ1-4; D is perhaps TRBD1 (6 bases). Between the trimmed V and J ends, which lost 7 bases and 2 bases, there was a span of 17 bases. This CDR3 spans 16 amino acids. Germline CDR1 and CDR2: LNHDA and SQIVND (reference sequence). CDR3 amino acids: CASTSTGAATNEKLFF. For the CDR3, the DNA is TGTGCCAGTACCTCCACGGGGGCCGCGACTAATGAAAAACTGTTTTTT.

This clonotype counts as medium-sized. CDR3 amino acids: CASSFGTGKETQYF. CDR3 sequence (DNA): TGTGCCAGCAGCTTCGGGACAGGGAAAGAGACCCAGTACTTC. The chain uses TRBV7-9 and TRBJ2-5; 9 bases fit TRBD1. The length of the CDR3 is 14 residues. Trimming removed 3 bases from V and 3 bases from J; junction bases left unmatched: 2. Germline V gives CDR1 SEHNR, CDR2 FQNEAQ (reference sequence). Filled out from reference TRBV7-9 and TRBJ2-5, the complete variable domain reads DTGVSQNPRHKITKRGQNVTFRCDPISEHNRLYWYRQTLGQGPEFLTYFQNEAQLEKSRLLSDRFSAERPKGSFSTLEIQRTEQGDSAMYLCASSFGTGKETQYFGPGTRLLVL.

The chain couples TRBV6-5 to TRBJ1-1; weak D call: TRBD1 (6 bases). There are 12 residues in the CDR3. Germline values: CDR1 MNHEY, CDR2 SVGAGI. With 2 bases removed from V and 8 bases from J, the gap between germline ends came to 9 bases. CDR3 sequence: CASSYLGAEAFF. As DNA, the CDR3 is TGTGCCAGCAGTTACCTGGGGGCGGAAGCTTTCTTT.

This clonotype has more than one count but fewer than ten. J is TRBJ1-1 and V is TRBV10-2; weak D call: TRBD1 (5 bases). This CDR3 region has 13 residues. Trimming removed 10 bases from V and 6 bases from J, with 18 bases in between. The germline V gene has CDR1 WSHSY and CDR2 SAAADI. The CDR3 loop is CATNTGYNAEAFF. CDR3 in DNA: TGCGCCACCAATACAGGTTACAACGCTGAAGCTTTCTTT.

This clonotype is classed as medium-sized (0.01 to 0.1%). The chain has TRBV13 and TRBJ2-3, with 7 bases lining up with TRBD1. Germline V CDR1 and CDR2: PRHDT, FYEKMQ (reference sequence). There are 15 residues in the CDR3. V shed 8 bases and J 3 bases; nucleotides not matched to a gene: 11. The DNA of the CDR3 is TGTGCCAGCTCGAAACCGGGACAGCGAACAGATACGCAGTATTTT. Protein: CASSKPGQRTDTQYF.

In DNA, the CDR3 is TGTGCCACCAGTGTCGCGGGGAGGACAGAGACCCAGTACTTC. This codes for CATSVAGRTETQYF. The chain is built from TRBV24-1 and TRBJ2-5; D is possibly TRBD2 (6 bases). The germline CDR1 and CDR2 sequences are KGHDR and SFDVKD. The germline V and J ends were trimmed by 5 bases and 4 bases, with 13 bases remaining between them. This CDR3 region has 14 residues.

This clonotype counts as medium-sized. The chain couples TRBV6-5 to TRBJ1-6; 7 bases map to TRBD1. CDR1 MNHEY and CDR2 SVGAGI come from the germline V gene. This CDR3 region has 13 residues. V gave up 2 bases and J gave up 13 bases; unmatched junction bases: 5. The CDR3, as DNA: TGTGCCAGCAGTTACATACAGGGGCATCCCCTCCACTTT. Protein: CASSYIQGHPLHF.

This chain links TRBV5-5 with TRBJ1-1; D perhaps matches TRBD1 (6 bases). Germline CDR1 reads SGHKS; CDR2 reads YYEKEE (reference sequence). V was cut by 0 bases and J by 0 bases, with 12 bases left in between. The length of the CDR3 is 16 residues. CDR3 sequence reads: CASSLELRTVNTEAFF. The CDR3 nucleotides read TGTGCCAGCAGCTTGGAATTAAGGACAGTGAACACTGAAGCTTTCTTT. The variable domain in full, completed from reference TRBV5-5 and TRBJ1-1, reads DAGVTQSPTHLIKTRGQQVTLRCSPISGHKSVSWYQQVLGQGPQFIFQYYEKEERGRGNFPDRFSARQFPNYSSELNVNALLLGDSALYLCASSLELRTVNTEAFFGQGTRLTVV.

The chain employs TRBV12-3 or TRBV12-4 and TRBJ2-5, with 9 bases aligning to TRBD2. The J segment lost 2 bases and the V segment lost 8 bases, leaving 9 bases of the junction unmatched. This CDR3 comprises 15 residues. DNA for the CDR3: TGTGCCAGCGGAGCGGGGGGTCGAGGGCAAGAGACCCAGTACTTC. It encodes CASGAGGRGQETQYF.

In its sample, this clonotype was seen a few times. This chain joins TRBV2 and TRBJ1-2; TRBD1 matches at 9 bases. This CDR3 spans 15 amino acids. V lost 5 bases, J lost 7 bases, and 11 bases stayed unmatched. Looked up from germline, CDR1 is SNHLY and CDR2 is FYNNEI. This CDR3 reads CASSRGTGYSGGYTF. CDR3 in DNA: TGTGCCAGCAGTCGGGGGACAGGGTATTCCGGTGGCTACACCTTC.

This clonotype is labeled as medium-sized. This chain joins TRBV6-1 and TRBJ2-1; possible D gene TRBD2, 5 bases. Germline CDR1 is MNHNS and CDR2 is SASEGT. The CDR3 spans 14 residues. Trimming took 5 bases from V and 6 from J, leaving 14 bases between them. The CDR3 nucleotides read TGTGCCAGCAGTTTAAGGGAGTTTGGCAATGAGCAGTTCTTC. This sequence encodes CASSLREFGNEQFF.

The gene calls are TRBV12-5 and TRBJ2-7; 8 positions agree with TRBD2. The CDR3 spans 14 residues. Trimming took 3 bases from V and 2 from J; bases not matched to a gene: 3. Germline V gene lookup returns CDR1 LGHNT and CDR2 FRNRAP. CDR3 sequence (DNA): TGTGCTAGTGGTTTAAGCGGGGGACCCTACGAGCAGTACTTC. It yields the protein CASGLSGGPYEQYF.

This clonotype is categorized as medium-sized. The J gene is TRBJ2-2, the V gene TRBV7-9, with D unclear. Trimming removed 4 bases at V and 7 bases at J, with 13 bases between. The length of the CDR3 is 14 residues. Germline V CDR1 and CDR2: SEHNR, FQNEAQ (reference sequence). The CDR3 sequence: CASSSGPWGGELFF. The DNA for the CDR3 is TGTGCCAGCAGCTCCGGGCCCTGGGGCGGGGAGCTGTTTTTT.

Remarks on this clonotype: A read error may be the cause here, since a much bigger clone is one base away. J is TRBJ1-3 and V is TRBV12-3 or TRBV12-4; weak D call: TRBD1 (6 bases). The ends were cut back, 5 bases at V and 2 bases at J, with 10 bases in the middle. The CDR3 contains 14 residues. This chain's CDR3 is CASSKSGAGNTIYF. The CDR3 DNA reads as TGTGCCAGCAGTAAGTCAGGGGCTGGAAACACCATATATTTT.

This clonotype was counted only a few times. The chain has TRBV7-9 and TRBJ1-2; D remains ambiguous. The CDR3 is 13 amino acids. V gave up 1 base and J gave up 4 bases, with 7 bases separating them. Germline CDR1 reads SEHNR; CDR2 reads FQNEAQ (reference sequence). In DNA form, the CDR3 reads TGTGCCAGCAGCTTAGGGGGATCCTATGGCTACACCTTC. Protein product: CASSLGGSYGYTF.